This T cell receptor beta chain was captured in a study of T cells after yellow fever vaccination. This clonotype was seen a few times. The CDR3 is 13 residues long. From germline, CDR1 is MDHEN and CDR2 SYDVKM. V was clipped by 11 bases and J by 7 bases; unmatched bases: 5. From the 5' RACE reads, TCRdb called clonotypes with MiXCR, one entry per CDR3 protein. The sample shows over 300,000 distinct CDR3 sequences, around 7% of them seen only once. Material: PBMCs, obtained about 49 days after the first yellow fever vaccination. This sequence joins TRBV28 and TRBJ2-2, with TRBD2 matching over 12 bases. This sequence was found in a man aged 18 to 29 who received the YFV17D yellow fever vaccine. The CDR3 DNA follows: TGTGCCGCCCGACTAGCGGGGGTCGGGGAGCTGTTTTTT. Translation gives CAARLAGVGELFF.